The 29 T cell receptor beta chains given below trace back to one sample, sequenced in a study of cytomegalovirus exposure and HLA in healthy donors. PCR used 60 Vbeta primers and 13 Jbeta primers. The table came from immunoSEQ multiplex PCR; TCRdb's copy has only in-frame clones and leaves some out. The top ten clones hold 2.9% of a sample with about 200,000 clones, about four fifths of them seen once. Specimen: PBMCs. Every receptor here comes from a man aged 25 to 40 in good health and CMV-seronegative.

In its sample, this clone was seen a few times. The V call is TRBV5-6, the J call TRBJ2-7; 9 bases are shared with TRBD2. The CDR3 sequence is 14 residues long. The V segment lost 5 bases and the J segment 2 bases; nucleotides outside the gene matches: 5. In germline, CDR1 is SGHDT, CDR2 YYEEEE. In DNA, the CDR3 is TGTGCCAGCAGGGCGGGGGGGAATGCCTACGAGCAGTACTTC. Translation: CASRAGGNAYEQYF. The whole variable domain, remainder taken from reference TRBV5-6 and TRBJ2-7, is DAGVTQSPTHLIKTRGQQVTLRCSPKSGHDTVSWYQQALGQGPQFIFQYYEEEERQRGNFPDRFSGHQFPNYSSELNVNALLLGDSALYLCASRAGGNAYEQYFGPGTRLTVT.

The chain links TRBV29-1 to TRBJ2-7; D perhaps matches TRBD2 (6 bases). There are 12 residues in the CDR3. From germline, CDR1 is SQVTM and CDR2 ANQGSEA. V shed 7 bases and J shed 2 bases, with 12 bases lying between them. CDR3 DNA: TGCAGCGCCTCTGGAGGGACCTACGAGCAGTACTTC. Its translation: CSASGGTYEQYF.

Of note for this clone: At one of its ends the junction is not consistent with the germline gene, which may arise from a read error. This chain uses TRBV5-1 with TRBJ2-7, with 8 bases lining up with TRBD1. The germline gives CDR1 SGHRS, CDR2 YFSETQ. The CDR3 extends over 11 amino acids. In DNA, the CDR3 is TGCGCCAGCAGCGATGGACAGGGCCCTAACTTC. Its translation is CASSDGQGPNF.

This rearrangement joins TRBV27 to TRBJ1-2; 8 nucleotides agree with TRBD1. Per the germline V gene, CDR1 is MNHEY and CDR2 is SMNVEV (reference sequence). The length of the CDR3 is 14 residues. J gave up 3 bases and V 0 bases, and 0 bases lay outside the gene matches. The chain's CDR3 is CASSLSTGDYGYTF. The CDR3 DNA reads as TGTGCCAGCAGTTTATCGACAGGGGACTATGGCTACACCTTC.

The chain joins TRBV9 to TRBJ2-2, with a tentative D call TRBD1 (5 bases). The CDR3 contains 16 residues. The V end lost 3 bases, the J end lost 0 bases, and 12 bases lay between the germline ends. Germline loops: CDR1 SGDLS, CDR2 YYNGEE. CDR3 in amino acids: CASSADLGANTGELFF. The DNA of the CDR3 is TGTGCCAGCAGCGCCGACCTAGGGGCGAACACCGGGGAGCTGTTTTTT.

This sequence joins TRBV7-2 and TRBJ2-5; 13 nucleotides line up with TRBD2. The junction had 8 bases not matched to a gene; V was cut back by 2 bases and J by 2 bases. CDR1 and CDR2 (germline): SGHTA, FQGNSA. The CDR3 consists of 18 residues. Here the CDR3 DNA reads TGTGCCAGCAGCTTAATGGCCCGACTAGCGGGGGGACAAGAGACCCAGTACTTC. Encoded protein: CASSLMARLAGGQETQYF.

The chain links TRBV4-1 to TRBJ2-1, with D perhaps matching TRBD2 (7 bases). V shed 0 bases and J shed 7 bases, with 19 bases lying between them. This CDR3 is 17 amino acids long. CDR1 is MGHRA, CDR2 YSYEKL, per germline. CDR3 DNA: TGCGCCAGCAGCCAAGAGGGGAGGGGGTACCAAACAAATGAGCAGTTCTTC. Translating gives CASSQEGRGYQTNEQFF.

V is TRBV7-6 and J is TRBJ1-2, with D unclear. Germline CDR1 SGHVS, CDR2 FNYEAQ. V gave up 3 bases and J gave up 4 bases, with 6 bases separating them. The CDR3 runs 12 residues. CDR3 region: CASSFRFYGYTF. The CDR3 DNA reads TGTGCCAGCAGCTTCCGGTTCTATGGCTACACCTTC.

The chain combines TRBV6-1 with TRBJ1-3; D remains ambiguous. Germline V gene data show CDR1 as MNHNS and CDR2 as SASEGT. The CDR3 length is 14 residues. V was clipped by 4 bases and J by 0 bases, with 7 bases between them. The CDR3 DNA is TGTGCCAGCAGTGCAGAATTCTCTGGAAACACCATATATTTT. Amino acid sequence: CASSAEFSGNTIYF.

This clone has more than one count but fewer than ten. For the CDR3, the DNA is TGTGCCAGCAGTTACCCAGAGCGTTACTACGAGCAGTACTTC. Protein product: CASSYPERYYEQYF. The chain links TRBV6-6 to TRBJ2-7, with D uncertain. V was trimmed by 2 bases and J by 3 bases, leaving 11 bases between them. This CDR3 has 14 amino acids. Looked up from germline, CDR1 is MNHNY and CDR2 is SVGAGI (reference sequence).

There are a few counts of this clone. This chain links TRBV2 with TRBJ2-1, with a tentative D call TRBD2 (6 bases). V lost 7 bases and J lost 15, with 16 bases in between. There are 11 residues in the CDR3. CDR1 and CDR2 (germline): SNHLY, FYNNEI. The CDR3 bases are TGTGCCAGCACCCTAGCGTGGGGAGGGTTCTTC. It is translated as CASTLAWGGFF.

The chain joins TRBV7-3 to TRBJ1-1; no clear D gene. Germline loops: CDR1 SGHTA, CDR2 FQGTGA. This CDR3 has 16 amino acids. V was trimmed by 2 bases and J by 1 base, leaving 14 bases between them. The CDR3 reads CASSLYRVSRNTEAFF. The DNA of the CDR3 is TGTGCCAGCAGCTTATATCGGGTTTCACGGAACACTGAAGCTTTCTTT.

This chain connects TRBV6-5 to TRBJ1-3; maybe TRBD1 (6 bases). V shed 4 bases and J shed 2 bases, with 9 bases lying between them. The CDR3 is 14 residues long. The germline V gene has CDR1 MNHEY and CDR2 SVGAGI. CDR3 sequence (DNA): TGTGCCAGCAGTTCAACAGGGACTGGAAACACCATATATTTT. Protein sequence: CASSSTGTGNTIYF.

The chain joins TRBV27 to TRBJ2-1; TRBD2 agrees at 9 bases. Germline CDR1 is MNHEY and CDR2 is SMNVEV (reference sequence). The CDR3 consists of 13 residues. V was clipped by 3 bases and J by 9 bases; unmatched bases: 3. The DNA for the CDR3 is TGTGCCAGCAGTTTTCTTAGCGGGGGTGAGCAGTTCTTC. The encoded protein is CASSFLSGGEQFF.

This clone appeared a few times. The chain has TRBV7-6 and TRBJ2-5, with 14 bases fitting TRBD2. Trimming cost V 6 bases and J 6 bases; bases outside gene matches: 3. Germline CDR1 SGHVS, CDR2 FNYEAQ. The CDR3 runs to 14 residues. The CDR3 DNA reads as TGTGCCAGCAGTCGACTAGCGGGGGGGCAGACCCAGTACTTC. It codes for CASSRLAGGQTQYF.

This chain's CDR3 is CASSLSFRTGGNGYTF. The CDR3 nucleotides are TGTGCCAGCAGCTTGTCTTTCAGGACAGGGGGTAATGGCTACACCTTC. V usage is TRBV5-6 and J usage is TRBJ1-2, with 10 bases lining up with TRBD1. The junction had 9 bases not matched to a gene; V was cut back by 1 base and J by 6 bases. CDR1 is SGHDT, CDR2 YYEEEE, per germline. The CDR3 spans 16 residues.

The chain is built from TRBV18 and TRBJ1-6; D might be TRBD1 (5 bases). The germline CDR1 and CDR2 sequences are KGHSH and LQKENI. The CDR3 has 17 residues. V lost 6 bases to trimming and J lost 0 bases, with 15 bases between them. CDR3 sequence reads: CASSLQGSSSYNSPLHF. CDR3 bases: TGTGCCAGCTCGCTCCAGGGTTCGAGCTCCTATAATTCACCCCTCCACTTT.

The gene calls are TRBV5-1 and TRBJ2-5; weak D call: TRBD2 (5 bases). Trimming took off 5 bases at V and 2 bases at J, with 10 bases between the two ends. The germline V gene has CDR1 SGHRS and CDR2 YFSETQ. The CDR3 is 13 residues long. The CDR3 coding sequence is TGCGCCAGCAGGATTGCGGGTCAAGAGACCCAGTACTTC. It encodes CASRIAGQETQYF.

The CDR3 nucleotides are TGTGCCAGCAGTTTTGGAGTAACTGGGGCCAACGTCCTGACTTTC. This encodes CASSFGVTGANVLTF. This sequence joins TRBV28 and TRBJ2-6; D is uncertain. The CDR3 spans 15 residues. Trimming cost V 3 bases and J 2 bases, with 8 bases left between them. CDR1 is MDHEN, CDR2 SYDVKM, per germline.

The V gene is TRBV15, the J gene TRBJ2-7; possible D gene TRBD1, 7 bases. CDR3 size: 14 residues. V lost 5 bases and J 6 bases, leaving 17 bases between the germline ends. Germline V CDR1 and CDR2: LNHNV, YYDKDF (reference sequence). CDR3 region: CATSRDSGFGEQYF. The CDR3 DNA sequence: TGTGCCACCAGCCGGGACAGCGGGTTCGGCGAGCAGTACTTC.

The DNA for the CDR3 is TGTGCCAGCAGCCCCTTCTACGAGCAGTACTTC. This codes for CASSPFYEQYF. The V call is TRBV6-6, the J call TRBJ2-7; the D is unclear. Germline CDR1 is MNHNY and CDR2 is SVGAGI (reference sequence). The V gene lost 6 bases and the J gene lost 3 bases, with 6 bases spanning the gap. This CDR3 has 11 residues.

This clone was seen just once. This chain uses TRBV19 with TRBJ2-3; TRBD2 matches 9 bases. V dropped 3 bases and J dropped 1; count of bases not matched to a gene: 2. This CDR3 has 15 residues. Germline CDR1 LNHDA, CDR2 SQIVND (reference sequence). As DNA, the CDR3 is TGTGCCAGTAGTATGCAGCGGGGGGGCACAGATACGCAGTATTTT. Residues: CASSMQRGGTDTQYF.

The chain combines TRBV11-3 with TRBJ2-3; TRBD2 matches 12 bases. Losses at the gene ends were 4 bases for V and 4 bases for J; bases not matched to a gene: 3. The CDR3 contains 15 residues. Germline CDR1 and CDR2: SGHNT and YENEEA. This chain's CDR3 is CASSSTSGGADTQYF. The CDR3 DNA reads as TGTGCCAGCAGCTCGACTAGCGGGGGAGCAGATACGCAGTATTTT.

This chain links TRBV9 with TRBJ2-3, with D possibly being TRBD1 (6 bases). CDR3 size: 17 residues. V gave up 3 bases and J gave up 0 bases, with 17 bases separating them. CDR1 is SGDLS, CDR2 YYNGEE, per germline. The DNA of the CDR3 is TGTGCCAGCAGCGGGATTACCACAGGGTTTAGCACAGATACGCAGTATTTT. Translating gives CASSGITTGFSTDTQYF. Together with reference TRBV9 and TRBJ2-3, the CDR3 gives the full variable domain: DSGVTQTPKHLITATGQRVTLRCSPRSGDLSVYWYQQSLDQGLQFLIQYYNGEERAKGNILERFSAQQFPDLHSELNLSSLELGDSALYFCASSGITTGFSTDTQYFGPGTRLTVL.

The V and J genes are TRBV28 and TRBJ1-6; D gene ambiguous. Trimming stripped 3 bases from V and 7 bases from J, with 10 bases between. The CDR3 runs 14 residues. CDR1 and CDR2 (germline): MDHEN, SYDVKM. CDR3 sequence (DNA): TGTGCCAGCAGTTTGGTACAGAAAAATTCACCCCTCCACTTT. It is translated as CASSLVQKNSPLHF.

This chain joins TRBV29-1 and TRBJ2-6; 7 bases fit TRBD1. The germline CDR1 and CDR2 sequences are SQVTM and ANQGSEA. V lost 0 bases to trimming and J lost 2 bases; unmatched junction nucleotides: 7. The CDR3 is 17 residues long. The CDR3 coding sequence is TGCAGCGTTGAAGATCGCGACAGGGTTACTGGGGCCAACGTCCTGACTTTC. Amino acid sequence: CSVEDRDRVTGANVLTF.

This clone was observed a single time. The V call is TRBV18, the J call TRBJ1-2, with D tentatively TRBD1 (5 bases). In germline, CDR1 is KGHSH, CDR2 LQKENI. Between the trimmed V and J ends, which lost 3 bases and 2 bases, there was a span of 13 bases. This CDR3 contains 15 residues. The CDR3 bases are TGTGCCAGCTCACCCAGCCGACAGACCAACTATGGCTACACCTTC. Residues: CASSPSRQTNYGYTF.

The CDR3 nucleotides are TGTGCCAGTAGTCTCGAGCGGGGTGGCTCTTTTCAGCCCCAGCATTTT. This translates into CASSLERGGSFQPQHF. The chain uses TRBV19 and TRBJ1-5; D is uncertain. This CDR3 contains 16 residues. The V gene's germline CDR1 is LNHDA and CDR2 SQIVND (reference sequence). Trimming cost V 5 bases and J 6 bases, with 20 bases left between them.

Here the CDR3 reads CASSSLGQNSPLHF. CDR3 in DNA: TGTGCCAGCAGTTCCCTGGGACAGAATTCACCCCTCCACTTT. V is TRBV28 and J is TRBJ1-6; 7 bases line up with TRBD1. The trim removed 4 bases at V and 7 bases at J, leaving 4 bases unmatched. The CDR3 covers 14 residues. Germline V gene sequence: CDR1 MDHEN, CDR2 SYDVKM. Full variable domain (outside the CDR3, taken from reference TRBV28 and TRBJ1-6): DVKVTQSSRYLVKRTGEKVFLECVQDMDHENMFWYRQDPGLGLRLIYFSYDVKMKEKGDIPEGYSVSREKKERFSLILESASTNQTSMYLCASSSLGQNSPLHFGNGTRLTVT.